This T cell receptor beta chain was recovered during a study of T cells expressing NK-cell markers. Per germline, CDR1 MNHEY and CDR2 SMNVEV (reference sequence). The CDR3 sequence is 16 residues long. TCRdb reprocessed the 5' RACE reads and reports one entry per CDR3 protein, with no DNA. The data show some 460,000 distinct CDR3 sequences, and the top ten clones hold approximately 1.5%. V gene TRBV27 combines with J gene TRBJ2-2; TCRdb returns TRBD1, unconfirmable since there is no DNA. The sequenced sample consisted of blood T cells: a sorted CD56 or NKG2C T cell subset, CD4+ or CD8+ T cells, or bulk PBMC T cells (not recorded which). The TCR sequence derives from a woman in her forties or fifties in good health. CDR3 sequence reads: CASSYLPGANTGELFF.